Shown below are 10 T cell receptor beta chains from a single sample sequenced in a study of T cells expressing NK-cell markers. From its re-call of the 5' RACE reads, TCRdb lists each CDR3 protein once, without DNA. The sample data list about 110,000 distinct CDR3 sequences. The sequencing input was blood T cells: a sorted CD56 or NKG2C T cell subset, CD4+ or CD8+ T cells, or bulk PBMC T cells (not recorded which). The receptors originated from a woman aged 18 to 75 in good health.

This sequence joins TRBV27 and TRBJ2-3. The CDR3 runs 18 residues. Germline-derived CDR1 and CDR2 are MNHEY and SMNVEV (reference sequence). The chain's CDR3 is CASSLSDTRKLSTDTQYF.

The rearrangement joins TRBV4-3 to TRBJ2-7; the D call from TCRdb, TRBD1, cannot be confirmed without DNA. Per germline, CDR1 LGHNA and CDR2 YSLEER. The CDR3 covers 15 residues. CDR3 sequence reads: CASSQGQGEAYEQYF.

The chain employs TRBV6-5 and TRBJ1-2; absent DNA, TCRdb's TRBD1 call cannot be checked. The CDR3 sequence is 14 residues long. Germline V gene lookup returns CDR1 MNHEY and CDR2 SVGAGI. This chain's CDR3 is CASSSTGGGYGYTF.

The rearrangement uses TRBV9 and TRBJ2-3; the D call of TRBD1 rests on TCRdb alone, since no DNA is present to check it. The CDR3 is made up of 16 amino acids. Germline assignment: CDR1 SGDLS and CDR2 YYNGEE. This CDR3 is CASSPQGGGVTDTQYF.

The V and J genes are TRBV6-1 and TRBJ1-5. The CDR3 runs 16 residues. CDR1 is MNHNS, CDR2 SASEGT, per germline. This chain's CDR3 is CASSEMEGGSNQPQHF.

The rearrangement uses TRBV28 and TRBJ2-5; there is no DNA to check the TCRdb D call of TRBD2. This CDR3 spans 14 amino acids. CDR1 and CDR2 (germline): MDHEN, SYDVKM. This CDR3 reads CASSYERLQETQYF. Complete variable domain (other parts from reference TRBV28 and TRBJ2-5): DVKVTQSSRYLVKRTGEKVFLECVQDMDHENMFWYRQDPGLGLRLIYFSYDVKMKEKGDIPEGYSVSREKKERFSLILESASTNQTSMYLCASSYERLQETQYFGPGTRLLVL.

V usage is TRBV27 and J usage is TRBJ2-3; TCRdb selects TRBD2, and the lack of DNA leaves this call unchecked. CDR3 length equals 16 residues. Germline V gene sequence: CDR1 MNHEY, CDR2 SMNVEV (reference sequence). CDR3 amino acids: CATTLRAESSTDTQYF.

The chain links TRBV25-1 to TRBJ1-1; the D call of TRBD1 rests on TCRdb alone, since no DNA is present to check it. This CDR3 region has 18 residues. Per germline, CDR1 MGHDK and CDR2 SYGVNS. The CDR3 protein is CASSEADRGGSLNTEAFF.

The rearrangement joins TRBV18 to TRBJ1-3. The CDR3 is 17 residues long. CDR1 and CDR2 (germline): KGHSH, LQKENI. CDR3 sequence reads: CASSPEFSGGSGNTIYF.

The chain employs TRBV6-5 and TRBJ1-4; checking the TCRdb D call of TRBD1 is not possible without DNA. CDR1 is MNHEY and CDR2 is SVGAGI in the germline V gene. CDR3 size: 15 residues. The CDR3 protein is CASSYSGGGNEKLFF.